These T cell receptor beta chains were read from a single sample in a study of blood T cell repertoires in COVID-19. This table comes from immunoSEQ multiplex PCR, and its TCRdb copy is limited to in-frame clones, with some not included. The table has 120,000 to 150,000 clones, approximately 80% seen once. Input material: peripheral blood. The receptors were sampled from a woman of 80 years or more in a cohort sampled during active or convalescent COVID-19. CDR3s include the opening cysteine and the closing phenylalanine or tryptophan. D genes are given only for firm matches. Size tells how often a clone was seen (once, few, many) or the class of an expanded clone, and some rows leave it out.

clone size,D gene,J gene,V gene,CDR3 DNA,CDR3 protein
NA,NA,TRBJ2-3,TRBV28,TGTGCCAGCAGTTCACAGGGACGAACAGATACGCAGTATTTT,CASSSQGRTDTQYF
NA,NA,TRBJ2-5,TRBV2,TGTGCCAGCAGTGAGGCAGGGTCAGAGACCCAGTACTTC,CASSEAGSETQYF
few,NA,TRBJ2-1,TRBV7-6,TGTGCCAGCAGCGCCCATCTAATAGGGTATAGGGGGATCTCCTACAATGAGCAGTTCTTC,CASSAHLIGYRGISYNEQFF
once,NA,TRBJ1-1,TRBV5-1,TGCGCCAGCAGCTCGGGACTCCTGAACACTGAAGCTTTCTTT,CASSSGLLNTEAFF
NA,NA,TRBJ2-5,TRBV6-2/TRBV6-3,TGTGCCAGCAGTTACTCATCCATCCAAGAGACCCAGTACTTC,CASSYSSIQETQYF
NA,TRBD1,TRBJ1-1,TRBV29-1,TGCAGCGTAAACAGGGGGAGGGACACTGAAGCTTTCTTT,CSVNRGRDTEAFF
NA,NA,TRBJ1-4,TRBV28,TGTGCCAGCAGTCCCGCGGGGGGCGCGCGAGGAGAAAAACTGTTTTTT,CASSPAGGARGEKLFF
NA,NA,TRBJ2-6,TRBV7-6,TGTGCCAGCAGCTTAGCCAGGGCAGGTCCGAGCTCTGGGGCCAACGTCCTGACTTTC,CASSLARAGPSSGANVLTF
NA,TRBD2,TRBJ2-1,TRBV24-1,TGTGCCACCAGTGACTCAGCGGGGGGGCCGGGGAATGAGCAGTTCTTC,CATSDSAGGPGNEQFF
few,NA,TRBJ1-1,TRBV28,TGTGCCACCAAGACACAGAACACTGAAGCTTTCTTT,CATKTQNTEAFF
NA,TRBD2,TRBJ2-5,TRBV5-8,TGTGCCAGCATCTCGGGGGGGCACATCCAAGAGACCCAGTACTTC,CASISGGHIQETQYF
NA,NA,TRBJ2-2,TRBV7-9,TGTGCCAGCAGCTTTTACAGCTCGAACACCGGGGAGCTGTTTTTT,CASSFYSSNTGELFF
few,NA,TRBJ1-2,TRBV20-1,TGCAGTGCCCCATTGTATGGCTACACCTTC,CSAPLYGYTF
NA,TRBD2,TRBJ2-1,TRBV24-1,TGTGCCACCAGTGACCCAGGGACTAGCGGGGGGGCCCAGAATGAGCAGTTCTTC,CATSDPGTSGGAQNEQFF
once,NA,TRBJ2-5,TRBV7-9,TGTGCCAGCAGCCCACCCGGACGGGCGGGGACCCAGTACTTC,CASSPPGRAGTQYF
NA,NA,TRBJ2-6,TRBV28,TGTGCCAGCAGCTCGAACACAGGGTCTGGGGCCAACGTCCTGACTTTC,CASSSNTGSGANVLTF
few,NA,TRBJ1-2,TRBV19,TGTGCCAAGCCCTCCACCTCGTATGGCTACACCTTC,CAKPSTSYGYTF
NA,NA,TRBJ1-2,TRBV2,TGTGCCAGCAGTGATTTCCTCCTACGACAGCGTCCTTACTATGGCTACACCTTC,CASSDFLLRQRPYYGYTF
NA,NA,TRBJ1-1,TRBV12-3/TRBV12-4,TGTGCCAGCAGCAGACAGAGGAACACTGAAGCTTTCTTT,CASSRQRNTEAFF
NA,NA,TRBJ2-1,TRBV5-1,TGCGCCAGCAGCTTGGGAGGCCACAATGAGCAGTTCTTC,CASSLGGHNEQFF
few,NA,TRBJ1-6,TRBV5-1,TGCGCCAGCAGCCCCGTCGGGGGTTCCTATAATTCACCCCTCCACTTT,CASSPVGGSYNSPLHF
NA,TRBD1,TRBJ2-3,TRBV4-1,TGCGCCAGCAGAAGGACAGGGGGCCTGGCAGATACGCAGTATTTT,CASRRTGGLADTQYF
NA,NA,TRBJ1-2,TRBV6-1,TGTGCCAGCAGTGAAAACCTCGGCTATGGCTACACCTTC,CASSENLGYGYTF
once,NA,TRBJ2-2,TRBV5-5,TGTGCCAGCAGCTTGTTTTACAGCCAAACTACCGGGGAGCTGTTTTTT,CASSLFYSQTTGELFF
NA,NA,TRBJ2-2,TRBV28,TGTGCCAGCAGTTTATCGGCCAGGGGCACCGGGGAGCTGTTTTTT,CASSLSARGTGELFF